The TCR beta chain under discussion was sequenced for a study of blood T cell repertoires in COVID-19. Across the whole study: COVID-19 samples collected from the United States, Italy and Spain covered acute and convalescent phases.

The CDR3 spans 14 residues. Germline assignment: CDR1 MNHEY and CDR2 SVGAGI. V lost 2 bases, J lost 0 bases, and 7 bases lay in between. Measured with immunoSEQ multiplex PCR; TCRdb has only the in-frame clones, and not every one. The table has fewer than 250,000 clones, roughly nine tenths seen once. The gene calls are TRBV6-5 and TRBJ1-2, with TRBD1 as a possible D gene (5 bases). Sequenced input: peripheral blood. The sequence derives from a man aged 35-49 years with acute or convalescent COVID-19. The DNA for the CDR3 is TGTGCCAGCAGTTACAGGGGTCCTAACTATGGCTACACCTTC. As protein: CASSYRGPNYGYTF.